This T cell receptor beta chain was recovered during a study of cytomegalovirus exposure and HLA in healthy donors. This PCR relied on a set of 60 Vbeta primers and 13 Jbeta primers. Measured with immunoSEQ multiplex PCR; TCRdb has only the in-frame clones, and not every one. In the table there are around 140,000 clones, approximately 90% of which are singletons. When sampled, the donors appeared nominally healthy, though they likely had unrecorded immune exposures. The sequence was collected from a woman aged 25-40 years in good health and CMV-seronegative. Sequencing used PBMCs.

CDR3 residues: CASSLARRRHRDSPLHF. The CDR3 DNA is TGTGCCAGCAGCTTAGCCCGGAGACGTCATCGAGATTCACCCCTCCACTTT. V usage is TRBV7-8 and J usage is TRBJ1-6; D is unresolved. The CDR3 has 17 amino acids. The germline V gene encodes CDR1 SGHVS and CDR2 FQNEAQ. V lost 0 bases, J lost 8 bases, and 17 bases lay in between.